What follows describes a single T cell receptor (beta chain). The source of the sample is a study of shared clonotypes between healthy human individuals. CDR3 length: 13 amino acids. Germline CDR1 is MNHNY and CDR2 is SVGAGI (reference sequence). V was shortened by 4 bases and J by 4 bases, with 10 bases between the two germline ends. The repertoire was sequenced with immunoSEQ multiplex PCR; TCRdb's copy has only in-frame clones and lacks some. The profile shows around 1.6 million clones, around 98% of them singletons. The TCR sequence derives from a man aged 25-40 years in good health. The source material was naive CD4+ T cells sorted from blood. Subset reported: CD45RA+ positively selected. The chain links TRBV6-6 to TRBJ1-2, with D maybe TRBD1 (6 bases). The CDR3 here is CASSSGQSYGYTF. The CDR3 DNA is TGTGCCAGCAGTTCAGGACAGTCCTATGGCTACACCTTC.